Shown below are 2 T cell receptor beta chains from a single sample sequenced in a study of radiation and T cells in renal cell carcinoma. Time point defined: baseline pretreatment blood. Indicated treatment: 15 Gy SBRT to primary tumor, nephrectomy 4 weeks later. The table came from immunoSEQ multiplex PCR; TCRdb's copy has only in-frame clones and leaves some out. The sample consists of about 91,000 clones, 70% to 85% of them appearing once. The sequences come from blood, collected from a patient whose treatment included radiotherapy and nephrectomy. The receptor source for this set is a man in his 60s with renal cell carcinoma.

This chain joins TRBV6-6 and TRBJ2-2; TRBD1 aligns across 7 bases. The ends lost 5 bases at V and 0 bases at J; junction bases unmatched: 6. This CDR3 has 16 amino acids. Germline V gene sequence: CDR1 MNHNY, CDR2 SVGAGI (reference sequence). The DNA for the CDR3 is TGTGCCAGCAGTGCGACAGGGATTGCGAACACCGGGGAGCTGTTTTTT. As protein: CASSATGIANTGELFF.

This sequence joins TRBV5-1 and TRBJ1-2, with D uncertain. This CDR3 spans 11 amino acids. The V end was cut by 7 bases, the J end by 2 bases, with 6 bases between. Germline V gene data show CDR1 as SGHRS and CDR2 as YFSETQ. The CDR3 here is CASRGNYGYTF. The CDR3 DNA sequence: TGCGCCAGCCGTGGGAACTATGGCTACACCTTC.